This T cell receptor beta chain was identified in a study of T cell changes during pregnancy in multiple sclerosis. This clone has more than one count but fewer than ten. This CDR3 spans 13 amino acids. CDR1 and CDR2 (germline): SGHRS, YFSETQ. Trimming took 4 bases from V and 7 from J; bases not matched to a gene: 5. TCRdb's table, derived via immunoSEQ multiplex PCR, lists solely in-frame clones and lacks some. This table holds just over 65,000 clones, 91% found once. Here the sequenced sample was peripheral blood, taken in the second trimester of pregnancy. This rearrangement joins TRBV5-1 to TRBJ1-1, with 9 bases identical to TRBD1. This clonotype was obtained from a female donor with multiple sclerosis, enrolled in a pregnancy study. This chain's CDR3 is CASSLRQGGEAFF. As DNA, the CDR3 is TGCGCCAGCAGCCTGAGACAGGGGGGTGAAGCTTTCTTT.